These 17 T cell receptor beta chains share one sample of origin, sequenced in a study of T cells in Graves' hyperthyroidism and ophthalmopathy (dated by TCRdb to 2018 to 2020). Library preparation used multiplex PCR. The data were produced on an Illumina HiSeq 2000. The TCR beta CDR3 regions were amplified from RNA transcripts. The TCR CDR3 was subjected to a first round of RT-PCR using the HTBI primer set and the Qiagen OneStep RT-PCR kit. TCRdb reworked the public reads: Q25 trimming with fastp, MiXCR clone assembly, productive beta chains retained. Identical CDR3 proteins give one entry, which carries the most common genes and DNA. This sample is represented by approximately 330,000 distinct CDR3 sequences; under 25% of them were singletons. The ten most abundant clones make up 50% to 65% of the sample. The sequencing input was blood. These receptors were taken from a woman in her forties or fifties with Graves' hyperthyroidism.

This clonotype showed up many times. This chain links TRBV6-5 with TRBJ2-5; 10 bases align to TRBD2. The germline gives CDR1 MNHEY, CDR2 SVGAGI. The V segment lost 2 bases and the J segment 2 bases; nucleotides outside the gene matches: 11. The CDR3 totals 18 residues. CDR3 in amino acids: CASSYNTEGTSAQETQYF. DNA for the CDR3: TGTGCCAGCAGTTACAACACGGAGGGGACTAGCGCGCAAGAGACCCAGTACTTC.

This clonotype appeared a few times. The rearrangement uses TRBV5-1 and TRBJ1-2; D is undetermined. V shed 4 bases and J shed 9 bases, with 16 bases lying between them. The CDR3 has 13 residues. Germline values: CDR1 SGHRS, CDR2 YFSETQ. The CDR3 loop reads CASSPPEGSRYTF. In nucleotides, the CDR3 is TGCGCCAGCAGCCCCCCTGAGGGCAGTCGCTACACCTTC. The whole variable domain, remainder taken from reference TRBV5-1 and TRBJ1-2, is KAGVTQTPRYLIKTRGQQVTLSCSPISGHRSVSWYQQTPGQGLQFLFEYFSETQRNKGNFPGRFSGRQFSNSRSEMNVSTLELGDSALYLCASSPPEGSRYTFGSGTRLTVV.

On this clonotype: A much larger clonotype is one base distant, so this may be a read error. The V call is TRBV13, the J call TRBJ2-3; D unresolved. The CDR3 is 14 residues long. The germline V gene has CDR1 PRHDT and CDR2 FYEKMQ (reference sequence). The CDR3 here is CASSFYPSTDAQYF. CDR3 DNA: TGTGCCAGCAGCTTTTACCCTTCCACAGATGCGCAGTATTTT.

This clonotype showed up many times. The chain uses TRBV3-1 and TRBJ2-7; D call uncertain. V was pared by 4 bases and J by 4 bases, with 14 bases between. CDR3 length: 14 amino acids. CDR1 is LGHDT, CDR2 YNNKEL, per germline (reference sequence). Here the CDR3 DNA reads TGTGCCAGCAGCCCGACCCGTCTTATTTACGAGCAGTACTTC. This translates into CASSPTRLIYEQYF.

This chain connects TRBV11-2 to TRBJ2-7; a weak D match, TRBD2 (5 bases). Germline V gene sequence: CDR1 SGHAT, CDR2 FQNNGV. The CDR3 runs 12 residues. The V end lost 6 bases, the J end lost 5 bases, and 11 bases lay between the germline ends. This CDR3 is CASRLREDEQYF. CDR3 in DNA: TGTGCCAGCAGGCTCCGGGAAGACGAGCAGTACTTC.

This clonotype showed up many times. The rearrangement joins TRBV3-1 to TRBJ1-1; D remains ambiguous. V lost 0 bases to trimming and J lost 5 bases, with 13 bases between them. The CDR3 covers 15 residues. Germline V lookup: CDR1 LGHDT, CDR2 YNNKEL (reference sequence). In DNA form, the CDR3 reads TGTGCCAGCAGCCAAGAGCAAGGGCGACGAACTGAAGCTTTCTTT. It translates to CASSQEQGRRTEAFF. The complete variable domain, with remaining parts taken from reference TRBV3-1 and TRBJ1-1, reads DTAVSQTPKYLVTQMGNDKSIKCEQNLGHDTMYWYKQDSKKFLKIMFSYNNKELIINETVPNRFSPKSPDKAHLNLHINSLELGDSAVYFCASSQEQGRRTEAFFGQGTRLTVV.

The chain joins TRBV6-2 or TRBV6-3 to TRBJ1-5; no definite D call. The CDR3 is made up of 14 amino acids. From germline, CDR1 is MNHEY and CDR2 SVGEGT. The V end was cut by 2 bases, the J end by 4 bases, with 9 bases between. The CDR3 reads CASSYGVENQPQHF. CDR3 nucleotides: TGTGCCAGCAGTTACGGGGTGGAGAATCAGCCCCAGCATTTT.

This clonotype has only a few counts. The chain has TRBV12-3 or TRBV12-4 and TRBJ2-2, with D possibly TRBD1 on 5 matching bases. The CDR3 has 16 residues. The ends were cut back, 5 bases at V and 2 bases at J, with 15 bases in the middle. CDR3 nucleotides: TGTGCCAGCAGTCCCAGGGCTATGTTAAACACCGGGGAGCTGTTTTTT. Translating it yields CASSPRAMLNTGELFF.

This clonotype was seen at least ten times. This chain links TRBV27 with TRBJ1-2; D unresolved. V shed 0 bases and J shed 0 bases, with 8 bases lying between them. CDR3 size: 15 residues. Germline V CDR1 and CDR2: MNHEY, SMNVEV (reference sequence). The CDR3 loop is CASSLSWGSNYGYTF. In DNA form, the CDR3 reads TGTGCCAGCAGTTTATCTTGGGGTTCTAACTATGGCTACACCTTC.

This clonotype was seen at least ten times. Compared with germline, one end of the junction differs, possibly owing to a read error. The chain recombines TRBV7-8 with TRBJ2-1; TRBD1 matches at 9 bases. In germline, CDR1 is SGHVS, CDR2 FQNEAQ. The CDR3 is 15 residues long. DNA for the CDR3: TGTGCCAGCAGCCTAGCAGGGACAGGGTTGGGTGAGCAGTTCTTC. Translation: CASSLAGTGLGEQFF.

This clonotype was observed many times. The genes are TRBV3-1 and TRBJ2-1, with TRBD2 matching over 14 bases. Germline V gene lookup returns CDR1 LGHDT and CDR2 YNNKEL (reference sequence). Losses at the gene ends were 4 bases for V and 8 bases for J; bases not matched to a gene: 4. This CDR3 is built from 15 residues. CDR3 nucleotides: TGTGCCAGCAGCCCGGGACTAGCGGGGGTCTATGAGCAGTTCTTC. Translated, it gives CASSPGLAGVYEQFF.

The chain employs TRBV28 and TRBJ2-7, with 7 positions matching TRBD1. V was clipped by 6 bases and J by 2 bases; unmatched bases: 7. CDR1 and CDR2 from the germline V gene are MDHEN and SYDVKM. CDR3 length: 14 amino acids. The CDR3 spells CASRLRDSPYEQYF. The CDR3 DNA follows: TGTGCCAGCAGGCTCCGGGACAGTCCCTACGAGCAGTACTTC.

In this sample, this clonotype turned up once. The chain combines TRBV20-1 with TRBJ1-2, with D perhaps matching TRBD1 (6 bases). V was clipped by 6 bases and J by 2 bases, with 19 bases between them. Germline CDR1 DFQATT, CDR2 SNEGSKA (reference sequence). The CDR3 runs 15 residues. The CDR3 region has the DNA TGCAGTGCAGGGTCGGGGGCAGGAAGAAACTATGGCTACACCTTC. Protein: CSAGSGAGRNYGYTF.

This clonotype was counted ten times or more. The chain employs TRBV9 and TRBJ2-7; a possible D gene is TRBD2 (7 bases). Looked up from germline, CDR1 is SGDLS and CDR2 is YYNGEE. The V end was cut by 0 bases, the J end by 2 bases, with 12 bases between. This CDR3 comprises 15 residues. The CDR3 DNA follows: TGTGCCAGCAGCGTAGGGGGGGGGGCCCCCTACGAGCAGTACTTC. Its translation: CASSVGGGAPYEQYF.

This clonotype was seen a handful of times. This chain connects TRBV5-1 to TRBJ1-6; weak D call: TRBD1 (5 bases). Germline V gene lookup returns CDR1 SGHRS and CDR2 YFSETQ. V dropped 5 bases and J dropped 7 bases, with 28 bases sitting between them. This CDR3 is 19 amino acids long. The CDR3 sequence is CASSRQPITGEKANSPLHF. In DNA, the CDR3 is TGCGCCAGCAGTCGGCAGCCTATAACAGGAGAAAAAGCCAATTCACCCCTCCACTTT. The whole variable domain, remainder taken from reference TRBV5-1 and TRBJ1-6, is KAGVTQTPRYLIKTRGQQVTLSCSPISGHRSVSWYQQTPGQGLQFLFEYFSETQRNKGNFPGRFSGRQFSNSRSEMNVSTLELGDSALYLCASSRQPITGEKANSPLHFGNGTRLTVT.

The chain couples TRBV30 to TRBJ2-7; TRBD2 aligns across 7 bases. CDR1 is GTSNPN and CDR2 is SVGIG in the germline V gene (reference sequence). CDR3 length: 13 amino acids. Losses at the gene ends were 5 bases for V and 5 bases for J; bases not matched to a gene: 9. CDR3 in DNA: TGTGCCTGGGAGAGACTAGCTGCCAACGAGCAGTACTTC. This translates into CAWERLAANEQYF.

This clonotype was counted between two and nine times. The CDR3, as DNA: TGTGCCAGTAGTATCGACCGGGACAGGGGGCCTGGAAACACCATATATTTT. This gives the protein CASSIDRDRGPGNTIYF. V is TRBV19 and J is TRBJ1-3; 12 nucleotides line up with TRBD1. This CDR3 is 17 amino acids long. The germline V gene has CDR1 LNHDA and CDR2 SQIVND (reference sequence). Trimming removed 3 bases from V and 2 bases from J; junction bases left unmatched: 5.